Each of the 23 T cell receptor beta chains below was sequenced from the same sample in a study of cytomegalovirus exposure and HLA in healthy donors. PCR primers comprised 60 Vbeta and 13 Jbeta primers. The method was immunoSEQ multiplex PCR; TCRdb's version includes in-frame clones alone and lacks a portion of them. The sample carries 85,000 to 90,000 clones, over 80% recorded once. Sample: PBMCs. Receptor source: a man younger than 35 in good health and CMV-seronegative.

The chain links TRBV6-5 to TRBJ1-2; the D is unclear. This CDR3 has 14 amino acids. V gave up 9 bases and J gave up 2 bases, with 16 bases separating them. Looked up from germline, CDR1 is MNHEY and CDR2 is SVGAGI. CDR3 residues: CASSSGLTNYGYTF. The CDR3, as DNA: TGTGCCAGTTCCTCGGGTTTAACCAACTATGGCTACACCTTC.

J is TRBJ1-2 and V is TRBV7-9; 7 positions match TRBD1. With V trimmed by 3 bases and J by 7 bases, 14 bases remained unmatched. This CDR3 is built from 16 residues. In germline, CDR1 is SEHNR, CDR2 FQNEAQ (reference sequence). The CDR3 DNA follows: TGTGCCAGCAGCTTGCGACCGGACAGGCGAGCGGGTGGCTACACCTTC. This gives the protein CASSLRPDRRAGGYTF.

V gene TRBV28 combines with J gene TRBJ2-3; D perhaps matches TRBD2 (6 bases). CDR1 MDHEN and CDR2 SYDVKM come from the germline V gene. V was pared by 7 bases and J by 13 bases, with 33 bases between. The CDR3 has 17 residues. Here the CDR3 reads CASNPRGLGGGGRRKYF. DNA of the CDR3: TGTGCCAGCAATCCCCGTGGTTTGGGGGGTGGCGGACGGAGAAAGTATTTT. Together with reference TRBV28 and TRBJ2-3, the CDR3 gives the full variable domain: DVKVTQSSRYLVKRTGEKVFLECVQDMDHENMFWYRQDPGLGLRLIYFSYDVKMKEKGDIPEGYSVSREKKERFSLILESASTNQTSMYLCASNPRGLGGGGRRKYFGPGTRLTVL.

The gene calls are TRBV7-2 and TRBJ2-2; weak D call: TRBD1 (6 bases). CDR1 and CDR2 (germline): SGHTA, FQGNSA. This CDR3 comprises 18 residues. V lost 3 bases and J lost 0, with 17 bases in between. The DNA of the CDR3 is TGTGCCAGCAGCTTTGGGGGCCTAGGGCTTCCGAACACCGGGGAGCTGTTTTTT. It translates to CASSFGGLGLPNTGELFF.

The rearrangement uses TRBV6-1 and TRBJ2-1; D possibly corresponds to TRBD2 (6 bases). The germline gives CDR1 MNHNS, CDR2 SASEGT. This CDR3 is built from 15 residues. Trimming removed 8 bases at V and 0 bases at J, with 14 bases between. The CDR3 DNA sequence: TGTGCCAGCTTTTTTGGGAGGACCTCCTACAATGAGCAGTTCTTC. This codes for CASFFGRTSYNEQFF.

V is TRBV29-1 and J is TRBJ2-7, with D perhaps matching TRBD1 (6 bases). The CDR3 contains 15 residues. V was clipped by 0 bases and J by 0 bases, with 12 bases between them. The germline gives CDR1 SQVTM, CDR2 ANQGSEA. The chain's CDR3 is CSVEDNTGHSYEQYF. DNA for the CDR3: TGCAGCGTTGAAGATAACACAGGGCACTCCTACGAGCAGTACTTC.

V and J are TRBV5-1 and TRBJ1-6; D perhaps matches TRBD1 (6 bases). V was shortened by 2 bases and J by 10 bases, with 16 bases between the two germline ends. The length of the CDR3 is 15 residues. Per germline, CDR1 SGHRS and CDR2 YFSETQ. CDR3 DNA sequence: TGCGCCAGCAGCTTCGGCGACAGGACCGAATCACCCCTCCACTTT. It yields the protein CASSFGDRTESPLHF.

The chain carries TRBV2 and TRBJ2-3; no clear D gene. Trimming shortened V by 9 bases and J by 1 base, and 17 bases separated the two germline ends. Germline CDR1 reads SNHLY; CDR2 reads FYNNEI. The CDR3 totals 15 residues. DNA of the CDR3: TGTGCCAGTATCGAATGGAGTCGGGGCACAGATACGCAGTATTTT. As protein: CASIEWSRGTDTQYF. Drawing the rest from reference TRBV2 and TRBJ2-3, the complete variable domain is EPEVTQTPSHQVTQMGQEVILRCVPISNHLYFYWYRQILGQKVEFLVSFYNNEISEKSEIFDDQFSVERPDGSNFTLKIRSTKLEDSAMYFCASIEWSRGTDTQYFGPGTRLTVL.

V and J are TRBV7-8 and TRBJ2-7; 9 bases align to TRBD1. Germline values: CDR1 SGHVS, CDR2 FQNEAQ. The CDR3 length is 14 residues. Trimming took 5 bases from V and 6 from J; bases not matched to a gene: 8. The CDR3 DNA reads as TGTGCCAGCAGCCAACAGGGGGCGGTCGGCGAGCAGTACTTC. Amino acid sequence: CASSQQGAVGEQYF.

The chain carries TRBV5-1 and TRBJ2-1, with D possibly matching TRBD2 (5 bases). Germline V gives CDR1 SGHRS, CDR2 YFSETQ. With 0 bases removed from V and 8 bases from J, the gap between germline ends came to 12 bases. The CDR3 runs 14 residues. CDR3 protein: CASSLAHRGDEQFF. The CDR3 DNA follows: TGCGCCAGCAGCTTGGCTCATCGGGGAGATGAGCAGTTCTTC.

The rearrangement links TRBV6-1 to TRBJ2-3; 9 bases match TRBD1. Germline V gives CDR1 MNHNS, CDR2 SASEGT. V shed 5 bases and J 2 bases; nucleotides not matched to a gene: 5. CDR3 length: 15 amino acids. The CDR3 coding sequence is TGTGCCAGCAGTAGCGACAGGGGGGTCACAGATACGCAGTATTTT. This translates into CASSSDRGVTDTQYF.

The chain uses TRBV18 and TRBJ1-4; TRBD1 agrees at 9 bases. With 7 bases clipped from V and 15 bases from J, the junction kept 12 bases outside the gene matches. Per germline, CDR1 KGHSH and CDR2 LQKENI. This CDR3 is 13 amino acids long. The CDR3 sequence is CASFRDRADFLFF. CDR3 in DNA: TGTGCCAGCTTCCGGGACAGGGCCGATTTCTTGTTTTTT. The entire variable domain, with the rest obtained from reference TRBV18 and TRBJ1-4, is as follows: NAGVMQNPRHLVRRRGQEARLRCSPMKGHSHVYWYRQLPEEGLKFMVYLQKENIIDESGMPKERFSAEFPKEGPSILRIQQVVRGDSAAYFCASFRDRADFLFFGSGTQLSVL.

The chain recombines TRBV25-1 with TRBJ1-1; D not resolved. Trimming cost V 1 base and J 0 bases, with 9 bases left between them. The germline V gene has CDR1 MGHDK and CDR2 SYGVNS. CDR3 length: 15 amino acids. CDR3 sequence reads: CASSESGYMNTEAFF. The CDR3 bases are TGTGCCAGCAGTGAATCAGGTTATATGAACACTGAAGCTTTCTTT.

This chain connects TRBV28 to TRBJ1-6, with 8 bases lining up with TRBD1. The germline V gene has CDR1 MDHEN and CDR2 SYDVKM. The J segment lost 6 bases and the V segment lost 6 bases, leaving 7 bases of the junction unmatched. The CDR3 is 15 amino acids. In DNA form, the CDR3 reads TGTGCCAGCAGAAGTGCGGGACAGGCTAATTCACCCCTCCACTTT. Its protein is CASRSAGQANSPLHF.

The genes are TRBV27 and TRBJ2-7, with TRBD1 identical over 10 bases. There are 16 residues in the CDR3. Per germline, CDR1 MNHEY and CDR2 SMNVEV (reference sequence). After removal of 8 bases from V and 4 bases from J, the junction contained 14 bases not matched to a gene. CDR3 nucleotide sequence: TGTGCCAGCTCCCCCGGGTGGGGGACAGGGGCGTACGAGCAGTACTTC. Its translation is CASSPGWGTGAYEQYF.

The V call is TRBV11-2, the J call TRBJ1-6, with 7 positions matching TRBD1. The V gene's germline CDR1 is SGHAT and CDR2 FQNNGV. The V gene end was trimmed by 4 bases and the J gene end by 4 bases; junction bases not matched to a gene: 4. This CDR3 has 15 residues. CDR3 in DNA: TGTGCCAGCAGCTCACGACAGGGTTATAATTCACCCCTCCACTTT. It codes for CASSSRQGYNSPLHF.

This clone was counted only a few times. This chain uses TRBV7-8 with TRBJ1-5, with TRBD1 identical over 7 bases. The germline V gene has CDR1 SGHVS and CDR2 FQNEAQ. This CDR3 has 16 residues. The J segment lost 6 bases and the V segment lost 3 bases, leaving 11 bases of the junction unmatched. The CDR3 coding sequence is TGTGCCAGCAGCTTCCTTGACAGGGACCGGGGTCAGCCCCAGCATTTT. Protein product: CASSFLDRDRGQPQHF.

This clone came up once. The CDR3 reads CAIGRTGGADTQYF. The DNA of the CDR3 is TGTGCCATCGGACGGACAGGGGGCGCAGATACGCAGTATTTT. The gene calls are TRBV10-3 and TRBJ2-3, with 11 positions matching TRBD1. The germline V gene has CDR1 ENHRY and CDR2 SYGVKD. With 8 bases clipped from V and 4 bases from J, the junction kept 5 bases outside the gene matches. The CDR3 has 14 residues.

The chain couples TRBV28 to TRBJ1-1; a possible D gene is TRBD1 (5 bases). The CDR3 consists of 17 residues. CDR1 and CDR2 from the germline V gene are MDHEN and SYDVKM. V lost 1 base, J lost 0 bases, and 15 bases lay in between. CDR3 protein: CASSLFGGLGMNTEAFF. CDR3 sequence (DNA): TGTGCCAGCAGTTTATTCGGGGGATTAGGCATGAACACTGAAGCTTTCTTT.

The chain employs TRBV27 and TRBJ1-5; weak D call: TRBD1 (5 bases). Germline CDR1 is MNHEY and CDR2 is SMNVEV (reference sequence). V gave up 6 bases and J gave up 2 bases, with 14 bases separating them. The CDR3 totals 15 residues. Here the CDR3 DNA reads TGTGCCAGCAGCTGGGGGGGTTTGGGCAATCAGCCCCAGCATTTT. Its translation: CASSWGGLGNQPQHF.

The DNA for the CDR3 is TGTGCCAGCAATCCTGAGAACTCTGGGGCCAACGTCCTGACTTTC. Protein product: CASNPENSGANVLTF. V usage is TRBV6-1 and J usage is TRBJ2-6; D gene ambiguous. From germline, CDR1 is MNHNS and CDR2 SASEGT. The CDR3 has 15 residues. V dropped 7 bases and J dropped 0 bases, with 10 bases sitting between them.

The CDR3 DNA reads as TGTGCCAGCAGTACTAGCGGGAGTGGTTTCGGCTCGGAGACCCAGTACTTC. Translating gives CASSTSGSGFGSETQYF. The chain links TRBV9 to TRBJ2-5; 11 bases match TRBD2. CDR3 length: 17 amino acids. J lost 5 bases, V lost 5 bases, and 14 bases had no gene match. Germline assignment: CDR1 SGDLS and CDR2 YYNGEE. Using reference TRBV9 and TRBJ2-5 for the parts outside the CDR3, the full variable domain is DSGVTQTPKHLITATGQRVTLRCSPRSGDLSVYWYQQSLDQGLQFLIQYYNGEERAKGNILERFSAQQFPDLHSELNLSSLELGDSALYFCASSTSGSGFGSETQYFGPGTRLLVL.

J is TRBJ2-5 and V is TRBV18, with D tentatively TRBD2 (6 bases). CDR1 is KGHSH and CDR2 is LQKENI in the germline V gene. V dropped 4 bases and J dropped 2 bases, with 8 bases sitting between them. The CDR3 has 13 residues. The CDR3, as DNA: TGTGCCAGCTCACTAGCGGCGCAAGAGACCCAGTACTTC. The encoded protein is CASSLAAQETQYF.